Sequencing of this T cell receptor (beta chain) was carried out in a study of molecular identifiers for immune sequencing clone quantification. TCRdb used MiXCR to reprocess the PCR reads, holding one entry per CDR3 protein. The sample has 490,000 or so distinct CDR3 sequences; around 23% are singletons. The CDR3 length is 15 residues. The V end was cut by 0 bases, the J end by 5 bases, with 14 bases between. Germline lookup yields CDR1 LGHDT and CDR2 YNNKEL (reference sequence). About this clonotype: Its antigen is not identified.

Study-wide results and limits: The study reportedly detected spiked Jurkat TCR RNA from one cell among some 1 million naive cells.

Sequenced material: naive CD8+ T cells from blood, with Jurkat cell RNA spiked in. The subset here: FACS-sorted CD8+CD4-CCR7+CD45RA+ naive T cells. The clonotype comes from a human donor in good health. Some libraries in this study had Jurkat cell RNA spiked in. The chain carries TRBV3-1 and TRBJ2-7; possible D gene TRBD1, 5 bases. The CDR3 DNA follows: TGTGCCAGCAGCCAAGACGGCCAGGGTCAGCACGAGCAGTACTTC. Its protein product is CASSQDGQGQHEQYF.